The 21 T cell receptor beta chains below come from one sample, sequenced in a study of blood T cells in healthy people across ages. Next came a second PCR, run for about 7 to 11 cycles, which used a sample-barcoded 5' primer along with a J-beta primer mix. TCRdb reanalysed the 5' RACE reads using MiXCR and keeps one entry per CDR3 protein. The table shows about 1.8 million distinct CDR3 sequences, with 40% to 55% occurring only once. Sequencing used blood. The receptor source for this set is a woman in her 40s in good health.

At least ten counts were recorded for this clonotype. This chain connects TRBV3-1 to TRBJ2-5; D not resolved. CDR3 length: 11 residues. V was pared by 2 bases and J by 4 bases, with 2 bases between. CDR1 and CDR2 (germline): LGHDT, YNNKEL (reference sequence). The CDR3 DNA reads TGTGCCAGCAGCCAATTAGAGACCCAGTACTTC. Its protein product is CASSQLETQYF.

The CDR3 is CSASTSREQYF. CDR3 nucleotide sequence: TGCAGTGCCAGCACCTCACGGGAGCAGTACTTC. The V gene is TRBV20-1, the J gene TRBJ2-7; D gene ambiguous. V was clipped by 6 bases and J by 7 bases, with 13 bases between them. This CDR3 has 11 amino acids. CDR1 and CDR2 from the germline V gene are DFQATT and SNEGSKA (reference sequence).

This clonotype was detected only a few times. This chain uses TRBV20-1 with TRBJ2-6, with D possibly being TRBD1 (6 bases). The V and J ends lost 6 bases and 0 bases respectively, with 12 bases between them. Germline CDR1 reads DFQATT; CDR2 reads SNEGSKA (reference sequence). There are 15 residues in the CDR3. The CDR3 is CSAQKGGSGANVLTF. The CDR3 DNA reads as TGCAGTGCCCAAAAAGGGGGCTCTGGGGCCAACGTCCTGACTTTC.

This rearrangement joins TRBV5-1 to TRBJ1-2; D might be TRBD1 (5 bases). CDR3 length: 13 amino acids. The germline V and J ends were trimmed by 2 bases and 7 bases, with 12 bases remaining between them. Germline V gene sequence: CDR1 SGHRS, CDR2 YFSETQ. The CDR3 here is CASSLSQDPGYTF. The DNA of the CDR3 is TGCGCCAGCAGCTTATCACAGGATCCTGGCTACACCTTC.

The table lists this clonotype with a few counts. CDR3 nucleotides: TGCGCCAGCAGCTTCGGGACAGAGAACTCCTACGAGCAGTACTTC. Translating it yields CASSFGTENSYEQYF. J is TRBJ2-7 and V is TRBV5-1; 7 bases agree with TRBD1. The germline CDR1 and CDR2 sequences are SGHRS and YFSETQ. V trimming: 2 bases; J trimming: 0 bases; junction bases outside the gene matches: 5. CDR3 length: 15 amino acids.

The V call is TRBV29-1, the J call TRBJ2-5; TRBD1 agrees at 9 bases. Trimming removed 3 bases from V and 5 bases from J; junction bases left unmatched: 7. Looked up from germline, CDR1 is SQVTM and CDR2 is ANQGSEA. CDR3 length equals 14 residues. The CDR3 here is CSVEINRGHETQYF. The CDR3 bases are TGCAGCGTTGAGATTAACAGGGGGCATGAGACCCAGTACTTC.

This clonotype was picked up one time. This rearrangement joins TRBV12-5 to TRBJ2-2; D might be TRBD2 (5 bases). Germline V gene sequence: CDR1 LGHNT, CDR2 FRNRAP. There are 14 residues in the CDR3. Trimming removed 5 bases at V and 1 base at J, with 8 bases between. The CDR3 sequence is CASGLGLNTGELFF. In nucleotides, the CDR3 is TGTGCTAGTGGTCTCGGACTGAACACCGGGGAGCTGTTTTTT.

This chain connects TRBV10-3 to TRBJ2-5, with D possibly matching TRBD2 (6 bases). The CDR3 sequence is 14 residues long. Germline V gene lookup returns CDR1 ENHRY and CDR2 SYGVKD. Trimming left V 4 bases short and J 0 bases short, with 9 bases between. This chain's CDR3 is CAISVGGDQETQYF. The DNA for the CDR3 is TGTGCCATCAGTGTCGGGGGAGACCAAGAGACCCAGTACTTC.

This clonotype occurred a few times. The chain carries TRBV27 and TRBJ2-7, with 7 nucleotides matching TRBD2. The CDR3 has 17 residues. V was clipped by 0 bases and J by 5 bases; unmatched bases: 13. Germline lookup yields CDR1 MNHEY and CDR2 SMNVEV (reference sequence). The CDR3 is CASSLSHPGLAADEQYF. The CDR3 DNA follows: TGTGCCAGCAGTTTATCGCACCCCGGGCTAGCGGCTGACGAGCAGTACTTC.

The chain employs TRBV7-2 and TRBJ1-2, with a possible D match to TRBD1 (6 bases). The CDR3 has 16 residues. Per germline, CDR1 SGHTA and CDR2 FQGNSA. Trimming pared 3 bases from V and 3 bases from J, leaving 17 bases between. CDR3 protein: CASSLRGEGVYYGYTF. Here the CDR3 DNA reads TGTGCCAGCAGCTTGAGGGGGGAGGGGGTTTACTATGGCTACACCTTC.

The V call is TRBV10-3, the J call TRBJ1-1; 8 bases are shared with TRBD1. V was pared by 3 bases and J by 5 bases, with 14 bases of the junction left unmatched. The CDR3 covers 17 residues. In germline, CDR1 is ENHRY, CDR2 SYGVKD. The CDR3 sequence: CAISDGGVRTGYTEAFF. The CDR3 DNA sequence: TGTGCCATCAGTGATGGCGGGGTGCGGACAGGGTATACTGAAGCTTTCTTT.

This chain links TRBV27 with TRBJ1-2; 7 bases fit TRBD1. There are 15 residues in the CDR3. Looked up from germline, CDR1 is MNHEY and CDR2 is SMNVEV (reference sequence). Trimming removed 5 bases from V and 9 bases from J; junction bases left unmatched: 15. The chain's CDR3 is CASSGQTGPAGRYTF. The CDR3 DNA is TGTGCCAGCAGTGGTCAGACAGGGCCCGCGGGGCGCTACACCTTC.

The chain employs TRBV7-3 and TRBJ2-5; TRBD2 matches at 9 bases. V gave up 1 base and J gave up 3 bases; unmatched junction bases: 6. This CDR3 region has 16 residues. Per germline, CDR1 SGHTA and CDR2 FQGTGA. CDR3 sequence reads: CASSLIAGADKETQYF. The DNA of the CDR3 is TGTGCCAGCAGCTTAATAGCGGGGGCCGACAAAGAGACCCAGTACTTC.

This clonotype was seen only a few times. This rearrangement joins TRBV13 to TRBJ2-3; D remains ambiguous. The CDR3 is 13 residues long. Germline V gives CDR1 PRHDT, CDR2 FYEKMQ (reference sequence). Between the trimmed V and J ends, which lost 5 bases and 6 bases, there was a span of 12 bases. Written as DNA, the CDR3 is TGTGCCAGCAGCCGCCAGAGACACGATACGCAGTATTTT. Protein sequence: CASSRQRHDTQYF.

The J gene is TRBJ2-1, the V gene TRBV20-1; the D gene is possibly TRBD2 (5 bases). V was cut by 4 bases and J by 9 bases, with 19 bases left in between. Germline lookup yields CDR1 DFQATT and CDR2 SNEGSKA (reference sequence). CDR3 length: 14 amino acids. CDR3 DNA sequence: TGCAGTGCTACTGCTCGACCCCGGGCGGGTGAGCAGTTCTTC. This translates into CSATARPRAGEQFF.

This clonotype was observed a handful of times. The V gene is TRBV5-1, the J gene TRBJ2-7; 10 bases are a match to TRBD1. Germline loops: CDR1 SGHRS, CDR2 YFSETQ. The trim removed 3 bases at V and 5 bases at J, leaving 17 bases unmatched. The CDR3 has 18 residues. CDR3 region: CASSWSRDRGSVKHEQYF. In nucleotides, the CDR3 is TGCGCCAGCAGCTGGAGCCGGGACAGGGGTTCGGTCAAACACGAGCAGTACTTC.

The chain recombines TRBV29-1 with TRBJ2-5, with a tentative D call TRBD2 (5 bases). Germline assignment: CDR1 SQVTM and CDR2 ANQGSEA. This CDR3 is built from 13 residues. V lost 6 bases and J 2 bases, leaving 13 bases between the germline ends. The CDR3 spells CSVLGREQETQYF. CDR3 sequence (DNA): TGCAGCGTGCTGGGCCGGGAACAAGAGACCCAGTACTTC.

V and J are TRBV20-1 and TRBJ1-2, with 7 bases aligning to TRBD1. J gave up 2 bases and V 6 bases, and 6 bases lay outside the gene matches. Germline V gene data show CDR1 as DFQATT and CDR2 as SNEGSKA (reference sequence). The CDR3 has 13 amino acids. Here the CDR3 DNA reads TGCAGTGCGTCGGACAGGAGAAACTATGGCTACACCTTC. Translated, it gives CSASDRRNYGYTF.

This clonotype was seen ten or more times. The CDR3 bases are TGCAGCGTTGGGACAGGGCTGGAGACCCAGTACTTC. This encodes CSVGTGLETQYF. The chain employs TRBV29-1 and TRBJ2-5; 8 nucleotides align to TRBD1. V lost 4 bases and J lost 5; bases outside the gene matches: 3. CDR3 length equals 12 residues. Germline CDR1 and CDR2: SQVTM and ANQGSEA.

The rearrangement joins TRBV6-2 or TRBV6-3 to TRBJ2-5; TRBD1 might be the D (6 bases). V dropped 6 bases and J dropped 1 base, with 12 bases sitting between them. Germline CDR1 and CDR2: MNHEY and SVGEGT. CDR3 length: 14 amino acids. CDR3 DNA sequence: TGTGCCAGCAGCAAGGACAGTTTCCAAGAGACCCAGTACTTC. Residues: CASSKDSFQETQYF.

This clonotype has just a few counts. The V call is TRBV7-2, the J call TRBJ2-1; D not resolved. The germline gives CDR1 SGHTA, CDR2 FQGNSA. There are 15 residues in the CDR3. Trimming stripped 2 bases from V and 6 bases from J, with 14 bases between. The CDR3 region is CASSLTLTYGNEQFF. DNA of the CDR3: TGTGCCAGCAGCTTAACTTTGACTTACGGCAATGAGCAGTTCTTC.